The entry below describes one T cell receptor beta chain. TCRdb's copy holds only in-frame clones and misses some; the assay was immunoSEQ multiplex PCR. The sample lists about 46,000 clones, approximately 90% occurring once. This sample was taken from a study of T cell responses to AZD1222 COVID-19 vaccine. The TCR comes from an adult who received the AZD1222 COVID-19 vaccine. The starting material was peripheral blood, obtained 28 days after the second AZD1222 dose.

The CDR3 bases are TGCGCCAGCAGTGAGTCGGCTAGCGGCTACAATGAGCAGTTCTTC. It yields the protein CASSESASGYNEQFF. The chain joins TRBV10-1 to TRBJ2-1, with 7 bases lining up with TRBD2. The CDR3 length is 15 residues. Trimming cost V 0 bases and J 3 bases; bases outside gene matches: 2. Germline values: CDR1 WNHNN, CDR2 SYGVQD (reference sequence).